In this sample, the clone carrying this TCR beta chain turned up a few times. The antigen remains undetermined. Time point denoted: week 47, end of study. The vaccine gave 300 ug of a 20-mer mutant IDH1 peptide subcutaneously per dose. This specimen belongs to a study of a mutant IDH1 vaccine in newly diagnosed glioma. Study-wide background: The sex distribution of treated patients was 62.5% male and around 40% female, with a mean age of around 40 years. Visit timing is recorded as week 35 for V12 and week 47 for V13. Findings of the study overall: It seemed that pseudoprogression was not linked to changes in the top peripheral T cell clonotypes.

Profiled with immunoSEQ multiplex PCR; TCRdb holds only in-frame clones, not every one. Among tens of thousands of clones listed, about 71% were seen once. Germline CDR1 is SGHDN and CDR2 is FVKESK. V gave up 2 bases and J gave up 8 bases, with 4 bases separating them. The CDR3 length is 11 residues. The source is a man between 50 and 59 years old with glioma. This material consisted of PBMCs, taken from a glioma patient whose treatment included an IDH1 peptide vaccine. The chain has TRBV14 and TRBJ2-1; D is ambiguous. CDR3 sequence: CASSQYDEQFF. CDR3 DNA sequence: TGTGCCAGCAGCCAATACGATGAGCAGTTCTTC. Combining the CDR3 with reference TRBV14 and TRBJ2-1 gives the whole variable domain EAGVTQFPSHSVIEKGQTVTLRCDPISGHDNLYWYRRVMGKEIKFLLHFVKESKQDESGMPNNRFLAERTGGTYSTLKVQPAELEDSGVYFCASSQYDEQFFGPGTRLTVL.